Below are 5 T cell receptor beta chains sequenced from a single sample in a study of blood T cell repertoires in COVID-19. Only in-frame clones appear in the TCRdb table, and some are missing; sequencing was by immunoSEQ multiplex PCR. The data hold some 41,000 clones, with 65% to 90% observed a single time. What was sequenced was peripheral blood. The receptors were gathered from a middle-aged man with active COVID-19.

The chain combines TRBV10-3 with TRBJ1-2; D ambiguous. Per the germline V gene, CDR1 is ENHRY and CDR2 is SYGVKD. Trimming removed 0 bases from V and 3 bases from J, with 11 bases in between. This CDR3 contains 15 residues. The CDR3 loop reads CAISESGGSDYGYTF. The DNA for the CDR3 is TGTGCCATCAGTGAGTCTGGAGGTTCCGACTATGGCTACACCTTC.

V and J are TRBV9 and TRBJ2-6; 7 positions agree with TRBD1. J was trimmed by 0 bases and V by 0 bases; bases with no gene match: 3. Germline lookup yields CDR1 SGDLS and CDR2 YYNGEE. The CDR3 runs 17 residues. The CDR3 region has the DNA TGTGCCAGCAGCGTAGGTGCAGGGGGCTCTGGGGCCAACGTCCTGACTTTC. This translates into CASSVGAGGSGANVLTF.

The chain carries TRBV1 and TRBJ2-3; the D call TRBD1 from the table was never checked on the DNA. TRBV1 is described as a pseudogene. The CDR3 covers 18 residues. As DNA, the CDR3 is TGCACCAGCAGCCAAGATCTGGGGCCGGGCCCAAGCACAGATACGCAGTATTTT. Amino acids: CTSSQDLGPGPSTDTQYF.

This chain links TRBV19 with TRBJ1-6; D is unresolved. Germline-derived CDR1 and CDR2 are LNHDA and SQIVND (reference sequence). The CDR3 is made up of 13 amino acids. V lost 6 bases, J lost 8 bases, and 11 bases lay in between. CDR3: CASRSGDYSPLHF. In nucleotides, the CDR3 is TGTGCCAGTAGAAGTGGAGATTATTCACCCCTCCACTTT.

This chain connects TRBV3-1 (or the pseudogene TRBV3-2) to TRBJ2-3, with TRBD2 matching over 8 bases. The CDR3 extends over 19 amino acids. The junction had 11 bases not matched to a gene; V was cut back by 0 bases and J by 0 bases. Germline CDR1 and CDR2: LGHDT and YNNKEL (reference sequence). CDR3 protein: CASSQDLAGIRPSTDTQYF. DNA for the CDR3: TGTGCCAGCAGCCAAGATCTAGCGGGTATTCGACCTAGCACAGATACGCAGTATTTT.